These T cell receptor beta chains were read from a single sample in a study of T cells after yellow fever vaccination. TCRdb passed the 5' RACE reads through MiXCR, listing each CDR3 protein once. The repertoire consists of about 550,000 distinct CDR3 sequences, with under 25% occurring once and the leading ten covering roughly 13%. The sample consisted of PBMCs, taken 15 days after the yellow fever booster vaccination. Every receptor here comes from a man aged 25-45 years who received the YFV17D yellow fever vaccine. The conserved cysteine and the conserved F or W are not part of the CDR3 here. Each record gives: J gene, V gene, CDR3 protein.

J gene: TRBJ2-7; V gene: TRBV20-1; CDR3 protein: SAQRGPSGHEQY
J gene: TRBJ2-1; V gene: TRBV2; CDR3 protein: ASSALGGNEQF
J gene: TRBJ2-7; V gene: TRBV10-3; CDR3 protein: AISAGTRFWEQY
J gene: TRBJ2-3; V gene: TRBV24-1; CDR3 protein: ASGPGRTDTQY
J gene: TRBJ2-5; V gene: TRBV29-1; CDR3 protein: SVRGQETQY
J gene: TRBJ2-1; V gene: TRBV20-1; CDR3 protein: SALPGTAGAYNEQF
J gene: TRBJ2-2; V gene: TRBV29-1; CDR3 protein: SVGSGEDTGELF
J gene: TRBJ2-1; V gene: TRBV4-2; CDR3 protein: ASMRAGERSYNEQF
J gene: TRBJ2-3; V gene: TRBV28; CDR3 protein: ASSLSAFAGNTQY
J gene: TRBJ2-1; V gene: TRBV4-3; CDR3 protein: ASSQVGASGRASQF
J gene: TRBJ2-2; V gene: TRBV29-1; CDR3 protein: SVVGQALTGELF
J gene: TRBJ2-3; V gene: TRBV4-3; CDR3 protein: ASSHRAGEFSDTQY
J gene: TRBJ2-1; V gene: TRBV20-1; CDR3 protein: SAPPTGNEQF
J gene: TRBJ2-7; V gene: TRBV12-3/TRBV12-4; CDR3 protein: ASSFSTGAETYEQY
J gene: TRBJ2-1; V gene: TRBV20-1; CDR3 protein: SARPMYNEQF
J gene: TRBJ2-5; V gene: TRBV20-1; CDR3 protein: SASGGVSMETQY
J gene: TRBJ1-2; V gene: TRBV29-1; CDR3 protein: SVEYYGYT
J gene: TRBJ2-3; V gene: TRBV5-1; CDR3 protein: ASKERTSSTDTQY
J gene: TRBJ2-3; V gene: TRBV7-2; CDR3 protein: ASSLDATTDTQY
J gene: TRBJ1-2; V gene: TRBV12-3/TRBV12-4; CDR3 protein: AIAAGDSYGYT
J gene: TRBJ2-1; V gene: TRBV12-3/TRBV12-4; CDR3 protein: ASSLRDLNNEQF
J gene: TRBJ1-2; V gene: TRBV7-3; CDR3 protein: ASSRAYGYT
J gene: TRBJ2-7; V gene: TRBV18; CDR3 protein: ASSPRTGSNGSYEQY
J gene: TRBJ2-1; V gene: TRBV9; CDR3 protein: ASSPGTSGRTSYNEQF
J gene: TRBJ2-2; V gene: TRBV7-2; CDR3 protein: ASSSPPGLAGELF
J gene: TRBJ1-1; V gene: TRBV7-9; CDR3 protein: ASGRENTEAF
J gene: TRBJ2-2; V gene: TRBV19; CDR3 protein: ASSRMGWTSNTGELF
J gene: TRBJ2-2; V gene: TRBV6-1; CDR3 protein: ASSPPSPSNTGELF
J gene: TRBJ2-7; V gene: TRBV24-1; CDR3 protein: ATSRGYEQY
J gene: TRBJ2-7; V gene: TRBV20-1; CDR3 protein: SAADRGPSEQY
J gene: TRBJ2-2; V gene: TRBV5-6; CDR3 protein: ASSLVSPGGELF
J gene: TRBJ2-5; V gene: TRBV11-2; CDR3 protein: ASSVQVQETQY
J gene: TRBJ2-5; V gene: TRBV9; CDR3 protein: ASSAPDRGETQY
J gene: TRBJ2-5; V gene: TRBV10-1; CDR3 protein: ASSVRGATGPFTGTQY
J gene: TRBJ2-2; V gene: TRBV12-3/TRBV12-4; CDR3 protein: ASSLGARAGGELF
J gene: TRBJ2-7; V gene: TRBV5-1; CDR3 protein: ASSLVADRAYEQY
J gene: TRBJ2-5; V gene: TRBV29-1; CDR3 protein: SVRQGTGQETQY
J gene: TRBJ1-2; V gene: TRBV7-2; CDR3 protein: ASSFRTGTAYGYT
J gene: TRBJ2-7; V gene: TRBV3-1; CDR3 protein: ASLGIREQQTYEQY
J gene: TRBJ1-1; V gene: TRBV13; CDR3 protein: ASSRINTEAF
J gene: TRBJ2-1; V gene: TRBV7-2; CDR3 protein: ASSLVGTGAYNEQF
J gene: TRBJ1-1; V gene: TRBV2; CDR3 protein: ACHLWTEAF
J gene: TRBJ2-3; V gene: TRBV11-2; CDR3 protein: ASSFTGTRTDTQY
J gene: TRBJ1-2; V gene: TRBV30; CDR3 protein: AWSVLGTGVDGYT
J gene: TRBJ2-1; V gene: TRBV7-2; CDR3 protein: ASSMMGLAGGEQF